Included here is one TCR beta chain sequence, with context. Antigen: not known. The junction departs from germline at one end; a sequencing error may be responsible. PCR amplification relied on 60 Vbeta primers (plus 13 Jbeta primers). The assay was immunoSEQ multiplex PCR, and TCRdb's table has in-frame clones only and misses some. Here the sample spans 150,000 or so clones, about four fifths being singletons. This sample is part of a study of cytomegalovirus exposure and HLA in healthy donors. General study points: Usually a TCR sequence was rare, but some public TCRs were found in many donors. A few chains tied to CMV proved CMV antigen-specific in vitro.

Healthy donors of bone marrow made up the group. The TCR originated in a young woman in good health and CMV-seropositive. Source material: PBMCs.

The CDR3 region is CASSPTTGIGTDMQYF. For the CDR3, the DNA is TGTGCCAGCAGCCCTACCACAGGGATCGGCACAGATATGCAGTATTTT. The chain links TRBV28 to TRBJ2-3, with D possibly being TRBD1 (6 bases). The CDR3 sequence is 16 residues long. Germline CDR1 is MDHEN and CDR2 is SYDVKM.